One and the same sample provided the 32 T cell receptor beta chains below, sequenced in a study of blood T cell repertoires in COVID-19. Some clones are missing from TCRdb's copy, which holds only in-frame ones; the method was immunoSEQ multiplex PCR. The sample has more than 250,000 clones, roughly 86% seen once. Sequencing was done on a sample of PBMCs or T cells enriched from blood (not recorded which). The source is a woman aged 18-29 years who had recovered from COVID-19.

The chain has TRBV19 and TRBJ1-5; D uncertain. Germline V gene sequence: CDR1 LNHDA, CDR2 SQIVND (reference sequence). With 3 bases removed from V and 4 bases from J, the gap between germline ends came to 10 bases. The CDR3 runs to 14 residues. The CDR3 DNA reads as TGTGCCAGTAGTATCCTTCACTTAAATCAGCCCCAGCATTTT. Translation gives CASSILHLNQPQHF.

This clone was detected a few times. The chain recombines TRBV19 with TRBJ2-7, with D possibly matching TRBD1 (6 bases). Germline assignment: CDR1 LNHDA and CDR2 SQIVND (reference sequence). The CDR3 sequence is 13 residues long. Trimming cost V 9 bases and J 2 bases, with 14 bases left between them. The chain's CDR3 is CASSGEWTYEQYF. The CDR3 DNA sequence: TGTGCCAGCTCAGGGGAATGGACCTACGAGCAGTACTTC.

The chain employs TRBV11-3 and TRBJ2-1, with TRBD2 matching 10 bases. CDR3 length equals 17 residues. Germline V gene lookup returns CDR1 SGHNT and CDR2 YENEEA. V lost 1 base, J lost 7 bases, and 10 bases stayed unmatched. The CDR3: CASSLVSLGTSDNEQFF. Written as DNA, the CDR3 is TGTGCCAGCAGCTTAGTTTCCCTCGGGACTAGCGATAATGAGCAGTTCTTC. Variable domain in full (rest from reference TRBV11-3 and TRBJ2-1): EAGVVQSPRYKIIEKKQPVAFWCNPISGHNTLYWYLQNLGQGPELLIRYENEEAVDDSQLPKDRFSAERLKGVDSTLKIQPAELGDSAVYLCASSLVSLGTSDNEQFFGPGTRLTVL.

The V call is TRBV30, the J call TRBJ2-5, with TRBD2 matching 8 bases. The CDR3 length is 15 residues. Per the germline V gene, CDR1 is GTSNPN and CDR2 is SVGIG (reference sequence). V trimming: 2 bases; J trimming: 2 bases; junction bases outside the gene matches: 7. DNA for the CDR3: TGTGCCTGGAGTCGGGGGGGCTCGAGACAAGAGACCCAGTACTTC. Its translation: CAWSRGGSRQETQYF.

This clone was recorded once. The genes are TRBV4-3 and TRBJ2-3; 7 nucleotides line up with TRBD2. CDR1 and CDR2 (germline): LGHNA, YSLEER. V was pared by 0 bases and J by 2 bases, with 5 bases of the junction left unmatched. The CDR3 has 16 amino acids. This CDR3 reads CASSQDSSGFTDTQYF. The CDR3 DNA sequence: TGCGCCAGCAGCCAAGATTCTAGCGGATTCACAGATACGCAGTATTTT.

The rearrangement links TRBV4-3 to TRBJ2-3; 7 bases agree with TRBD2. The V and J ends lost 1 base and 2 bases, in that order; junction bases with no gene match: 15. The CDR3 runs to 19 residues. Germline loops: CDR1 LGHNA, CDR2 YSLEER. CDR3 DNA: TGCGCCAGCAGCCAAGGGCCTGCAGCGGGGCCCGGAAACACAGATACGCAGTATTTT. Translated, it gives CASSQGPAAGPGNTDTQYF.

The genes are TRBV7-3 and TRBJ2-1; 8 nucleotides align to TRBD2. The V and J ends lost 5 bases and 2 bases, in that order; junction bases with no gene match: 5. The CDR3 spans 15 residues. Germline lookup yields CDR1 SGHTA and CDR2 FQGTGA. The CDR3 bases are TGTGCCAGCAGCCGAGGGACTAGTGCCTACAATGAGCAGTTCTTC. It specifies CASSRGTSAYNEQFF.

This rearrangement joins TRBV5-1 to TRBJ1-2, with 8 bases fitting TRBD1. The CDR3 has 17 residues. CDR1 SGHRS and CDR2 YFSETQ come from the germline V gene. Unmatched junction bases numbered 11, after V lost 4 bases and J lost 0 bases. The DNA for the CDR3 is TGCGCCAGCAGCAGACGACAGGGGCGGAATCCTAACTATGGCTACACCTTC. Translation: CASSRRQGRNPNYGYTF. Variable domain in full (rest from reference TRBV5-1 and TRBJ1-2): KAGVTQTPRYLIKTRGQQVTLSCSPISGHRSVSWYQQTPGQGLQFLFEYFSETQRNKGNFPGRFSGRQFSNSRSEMNVSTLELGDSALYLCASSRRQGRNPNYGYTFGSGTRLTVV.

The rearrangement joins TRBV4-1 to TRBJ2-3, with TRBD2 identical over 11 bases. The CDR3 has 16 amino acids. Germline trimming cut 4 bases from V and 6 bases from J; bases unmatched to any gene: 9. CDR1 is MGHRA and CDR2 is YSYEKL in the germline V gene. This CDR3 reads CASSLVGLAGSDTQYF. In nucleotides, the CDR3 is TGCGCCAGCAGCCTCGTTGGACTAGCGGGTTCGGATACGCAGTATTTT.

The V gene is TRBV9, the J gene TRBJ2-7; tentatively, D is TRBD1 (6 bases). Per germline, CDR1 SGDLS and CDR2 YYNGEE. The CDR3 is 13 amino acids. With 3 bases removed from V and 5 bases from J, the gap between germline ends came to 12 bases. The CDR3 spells CASSATGFDEQYF. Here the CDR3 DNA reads TGTGCCAGCAGCGCTACAGGGTTCGACGAGCAGTACTTC.

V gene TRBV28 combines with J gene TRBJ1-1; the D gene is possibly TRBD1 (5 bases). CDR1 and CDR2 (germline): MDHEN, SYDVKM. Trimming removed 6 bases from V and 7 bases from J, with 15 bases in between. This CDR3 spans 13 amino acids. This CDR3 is CASRFANGGEAFF. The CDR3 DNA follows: TGTGCCAGCAGATTCGCCAACGGGGGTGAAGCTTTCTTT.

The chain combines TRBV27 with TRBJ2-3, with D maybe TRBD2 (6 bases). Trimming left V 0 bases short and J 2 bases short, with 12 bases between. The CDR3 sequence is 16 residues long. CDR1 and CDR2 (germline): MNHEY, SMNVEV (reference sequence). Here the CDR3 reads CASSLSWGLPTDTQYF. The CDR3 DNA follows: TGTGCCAGCAGTTTATCGTGGGGACTTCCCACAGATACGCAGTATTTT.

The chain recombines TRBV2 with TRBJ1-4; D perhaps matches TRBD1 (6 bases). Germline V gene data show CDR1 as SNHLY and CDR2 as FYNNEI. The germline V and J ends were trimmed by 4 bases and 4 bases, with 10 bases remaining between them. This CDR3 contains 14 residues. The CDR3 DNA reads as TGTGCCAGCAGTGCTGACAGGTTTAATGAAAAACTGTTTTTT. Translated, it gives CASSADRFNEKLFF.

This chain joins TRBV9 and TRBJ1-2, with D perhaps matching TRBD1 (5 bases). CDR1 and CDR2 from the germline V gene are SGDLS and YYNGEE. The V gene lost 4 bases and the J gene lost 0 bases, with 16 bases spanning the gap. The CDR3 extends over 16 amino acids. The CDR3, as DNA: TGTGCCAGCAGCCGTGGCGGAGGGGCGGCTAACTATGGCTACACCTTC. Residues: CASSRGGGAANYGYTF.

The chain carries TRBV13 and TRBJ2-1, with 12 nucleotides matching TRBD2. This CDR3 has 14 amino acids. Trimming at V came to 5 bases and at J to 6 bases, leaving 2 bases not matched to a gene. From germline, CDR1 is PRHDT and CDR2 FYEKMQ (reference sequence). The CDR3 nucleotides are TGTGCCAGCAGCCCACTAGCGGGGGGCAATGAGCAGTTCTTC. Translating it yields CASSPLAGGNEQFF.

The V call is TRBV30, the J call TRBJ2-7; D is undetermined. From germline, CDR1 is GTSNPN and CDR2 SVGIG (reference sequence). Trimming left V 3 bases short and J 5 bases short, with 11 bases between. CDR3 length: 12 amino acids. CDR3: CAWSQTLHEQYF. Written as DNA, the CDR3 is TGTGCCTGGAGCCAGACACTGCACGAGCAGTACTTC.

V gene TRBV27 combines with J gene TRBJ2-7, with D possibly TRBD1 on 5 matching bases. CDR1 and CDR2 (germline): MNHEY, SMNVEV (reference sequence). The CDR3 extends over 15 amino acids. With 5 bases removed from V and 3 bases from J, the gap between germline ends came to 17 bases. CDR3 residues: CASSTLTGSGYEQYF. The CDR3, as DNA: TGTGCCAGCAGTACACTCACAGGTTCCGGCTACGAGCAGTACTTC.

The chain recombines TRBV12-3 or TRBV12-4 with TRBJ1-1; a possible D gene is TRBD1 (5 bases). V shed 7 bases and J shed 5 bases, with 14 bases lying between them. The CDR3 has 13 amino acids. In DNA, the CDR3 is TGTGCCAGCACCGAACTCGGGGGGACTGAAGCTTTCTTT. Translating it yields CASTELGGTEAFF.

DNA for the CDR3: TGTGCCAGCAGCCTACCGGGACTAGCTTTTCAAGAGACCCAGTACTTC. Residues: CASSLPGLAFQETQYF. This chain joins TRBV5-4 and TRBJ2-5; 9 bases agree with TRBD2. The V gene's germline CDR1 is SGHNT and CDR2 YYREEE (reference sequence). The CDR3 is 16 residues long. Trimming took 4 bases from V and 2 from J; bases not matched to a gene: 9.

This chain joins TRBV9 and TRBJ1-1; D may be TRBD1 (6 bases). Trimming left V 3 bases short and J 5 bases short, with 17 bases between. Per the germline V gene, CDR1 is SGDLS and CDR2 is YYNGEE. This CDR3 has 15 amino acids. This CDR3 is CASSGARGVGTEAFF. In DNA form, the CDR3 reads TGTGCCAGCAGCGGAGCCAGGGGAGTCGGAACTGAAGCTTTCTTT.

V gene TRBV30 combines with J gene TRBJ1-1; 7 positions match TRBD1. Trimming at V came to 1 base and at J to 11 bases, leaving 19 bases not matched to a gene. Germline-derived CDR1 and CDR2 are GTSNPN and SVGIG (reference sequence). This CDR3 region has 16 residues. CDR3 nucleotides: TGTGCCTGGAGTGCTACGACATCGGGACAGTGGCACTCGGCTTTCTTT. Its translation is CAWSATTSGQWHSAFF.

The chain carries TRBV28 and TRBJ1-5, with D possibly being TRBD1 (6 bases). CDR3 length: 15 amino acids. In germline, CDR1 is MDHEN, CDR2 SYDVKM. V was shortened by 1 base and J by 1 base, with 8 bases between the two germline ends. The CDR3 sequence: CASSLSTGSNQPQHF. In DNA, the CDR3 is TGTGCCAGCAGTTTATCTACAGGGAGCAATCAGCCCCAGCATTTT. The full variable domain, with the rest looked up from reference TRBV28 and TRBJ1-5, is DVKVTQSSRYLVKRTGEKVFLECVQDMDHENMFWYRQDPGLGLRLIYFSYDVKMKEKGDIPEGYSVSREKKERFSLILESASTNQTSMYLCASSLSTGSNQPQHFGDGTRLSIL.

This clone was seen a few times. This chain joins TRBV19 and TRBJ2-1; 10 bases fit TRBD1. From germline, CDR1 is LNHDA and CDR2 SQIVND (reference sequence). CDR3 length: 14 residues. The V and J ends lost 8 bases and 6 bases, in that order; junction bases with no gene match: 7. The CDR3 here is CASGWGQGSNEQFF. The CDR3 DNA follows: TGTGCCAGTGGATGGGGACAGGGGAGCAATGAGCAGTTCTTC. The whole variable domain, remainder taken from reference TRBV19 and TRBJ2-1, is DGGITQSPKYLFRKEGQNVTLSCEQNLNHDAMYWYRQDPGQGLRLIYYSQIVNDFQKGDIAEGYSVSREKKESFPLTVTSAQKNPTAFYLCASGWGQGSNEQFFGPGTRLTVL.

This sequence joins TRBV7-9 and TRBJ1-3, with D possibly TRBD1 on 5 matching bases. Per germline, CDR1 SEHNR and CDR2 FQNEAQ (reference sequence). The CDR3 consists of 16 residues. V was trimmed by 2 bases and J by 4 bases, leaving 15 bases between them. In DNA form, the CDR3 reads TGTGCCAGCAGCTTATACGAGGGACTATCGGGAAACACCATATATTTT. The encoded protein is CASSLYEGLSGNTIYF.

The CDR3 loop reads CASSFGTSGIPSGEQYF. The CDR3 nucleotides read TGCGCCAGCAGCTTCGGGACTAGCGGGATCCCCTCCGGCGAGCAGTACTTC. The gene calls are TRBV5-1 and TRBJ2-7; 13 bases fit TRBD2. CDR1 and CDR2 from the germline V gene are SGHRS and YFSETQ. V trimming: 2 bases; J trimming: 6 bases; junction bases outside the gene matches: 11. The CDR3 is 17 residues long.

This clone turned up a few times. As DNA, the CDR3 is TGTGCAAGTCGCCCCCCTAGCGGGACGAACACCGGGGAGCTGTTTTTT. As protein: CASRPPSGTNTGELFF. The rearrangement links TRBV12-2 to TRBJ2-2; the table's D call, TRBD2, was not checked against the DNA. TRBV12-2 represents a pseudogene. The CDR3 totals 16 residues.

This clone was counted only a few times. The chain's CDR3 is CASSTWTSGNTDTQYF. The CDR3 DNA reads as TGTGCCAGCAGCACCTGGACTAGCGGAAACACAGATACGCAGTATTTT. V and J are TRBV7-2 and TRBJ2-3; 10 bases are shared with TRBD2. The CDR3 length is 16 residues. Trimming removed 5 bases from V and 2 bases from J; junction bases left unmatched: 7. CDR1 and CDR2 (germline): SGHTA, FQGNSA.

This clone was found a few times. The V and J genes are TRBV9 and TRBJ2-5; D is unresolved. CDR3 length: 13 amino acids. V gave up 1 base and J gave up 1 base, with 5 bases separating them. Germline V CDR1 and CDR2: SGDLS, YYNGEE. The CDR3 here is CASSVNIQETQYF. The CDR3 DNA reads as TGTGCCAGCAGCGTAAACATCCAAGAGACCCAGTACTTC.

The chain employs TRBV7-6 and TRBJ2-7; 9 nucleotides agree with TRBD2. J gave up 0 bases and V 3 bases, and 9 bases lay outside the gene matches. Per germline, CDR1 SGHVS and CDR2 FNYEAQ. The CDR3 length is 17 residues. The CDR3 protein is CASSLGIGTSPSYEQYF. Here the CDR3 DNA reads TGTGCCAGCAGCTTGGGAATAGGGACTAGCCCCTCCTACGAGCAGTACTTC.

The CDR3 sequence is CASSQGASTDTQYF. CDR3 sequence (DNA): TGTGCCAGCAGCCAGGGGGCTTCCACAGATACGCAGTATTTT. This chain uses TRBV3-1 (or the pseudogene TRBV3-2) with TRBJ2-3, with TRBD1 as a possible D gene (6 bases). The CDR3 spans 14 residues. From germline, CDR1 is LGHDT and CDR2 YNNKEL (reference sequence). V dropped 3 bases and J dropped 2 bases, with 9 bases sitting between them.

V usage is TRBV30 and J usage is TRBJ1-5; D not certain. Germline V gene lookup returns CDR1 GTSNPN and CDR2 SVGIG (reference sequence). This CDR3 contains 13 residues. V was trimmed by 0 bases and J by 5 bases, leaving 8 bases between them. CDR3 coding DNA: TGTGCCTGGAGTGTAAGGCAGGATCAGCCCCAGCATTTT. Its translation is CAWSVRQDQPQHF.

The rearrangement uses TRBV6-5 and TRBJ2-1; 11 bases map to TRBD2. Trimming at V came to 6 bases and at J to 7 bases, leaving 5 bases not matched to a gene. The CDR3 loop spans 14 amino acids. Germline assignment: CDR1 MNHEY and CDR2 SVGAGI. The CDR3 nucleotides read TGTGCCAGCAGACTAGCGGGAGCTATGAATGAGCAGTTCTTC. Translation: CASRLAGAMNEQFF.